This entry concerns a single T cell receptor (beta chain). Its antigen is not identified. The CDR3 has 14 residues. Trimming took 0 bases from V and 8 from J; bases not matched to a gene: 7. Germline V gives CDR1 GTSNPN, CDR2 SVGIG (reference sequence). The record originates from a study of T cell responses to AZD1222 COVID-19 vaccine. Study findings and constraints: AZD1222 recipients seropositive at baseline numbered only five or six. CD4 TCRs covered the whole spike, strongest at regions 160-218 and 743-854.

Data came from immunoSEQ multiplex PCR; TCRdb stores just in-frame clones and leaves some out. The sample lists around 140,000 clones, 85% to 95% occurring once. The material was peripheral blood, obtained on day 0 of MenACWY control vaccination. The TCR was taken from an adult in good health. J is TRBJ2-1 and V is TRBV30; 7 nucleotides match TRBD2. CDR3 nucleotide sequence: TGTGCCTGGAGTGTAAGGGGAGGGCCCTATGAGCAGTTCTTC. Protein product: CAWSVRGGPYEQFF. The full variable domain, its missing parts supplied by reference TRBV30 and TRBJ2-1, is SQTIHQWPATLVQPVGSPLSLECTVEGTSNPNLYWYRQAAGRGLQLLFYSVGIGQISSEVPQNLSASRPQDRQFILSSKKLLLSDSGFYLCAWSVRGGPYEQFFGPGTRLTVL.